This T cell receptor beta chain emerged from a study of shared clonotypes between healthy human individuals. Study context: Contributing individuals were a couple of females and a few males aged 18 to 49.

Sequencing was performed with immunoSEQ multiplex PCR; in TCRdb, only in-frame clones are kept and a portion is missing. The sample lists over a million clones; roughly 96% were seen once. The ends were cut back, 4 bases at V and 4 bases at J, with 13 bases in the middle. From germline, CDR1 is SGHTS and CDR2 YDEGEE. This CDR3 contains 14 residues. Regarding this clone: Its antigen remains unknown.

Study results and caveats: Rarefaction gave evidence that sorted-subset sequencing remained incomplete despite large depth.

Sequences were obtained from naive CD4+ T cells sorted from blood. The subset denotes: CD45RA+ positively selected. This rearrangement joins TRBV5-8 to TRBJ2-3; D possibly corresponds to TRBD1 (5 bases). The sequence was obtained from a man aged 25 to 40 in good health. CDR3 DNA sequence: TGTGCCAGCAGCATAAGGGGCGAGTCAGATACGCAGTATTTT. Amino acid sequence: CASSIRGESDTQYF.